What follows is one TCR beta chain and its context. What it binds is unknown. The sample belongs to a study of blood T cells in healthy people across ages. Study conclusions and caveats: Leaving the PBMCs unsorted stopped any conclusive comparison of naive versus antigen-experienced cells. Any changes in expanded clonotypes were possibly confounded, as donor CMV status remained unknown.

Isolation of PBMCs gave at least 6.5 million cells per sample. Primed by a sample-barcoded 5' primer and a J-beta primer mix, a second PCR proceeded for about 7 to 12 cycles. Using its own MiXCR run on the 5' RACE reads, TCRdb lists one record per CDR3 protein. This table holds hundreds of thousands of distinct CDR3 sequences, roughly 32% found once. The sequenced material came from blood. This sequence was found in a woman older than 75 in good health.

The CDR3 DNA sequence: TGTGCCAGCACAGGTTCGGTTAGCACAGATACGCAGTATTTT. Protein: CASTGSVSTDTQYF. V gene TRBV2 combines with J gene TRBJ2-3; D is ambiguous. The CDR3 has 14 residues. Per the germline V gene, CDR1 is SNHLY and CDR2 is FYNNEI. V was pared by 7 bases and J by 0 bases, with 11 bases between.